This T cell receptor (beta chain) stems from a study of vaccination and CD4 T cells after COVID-19. About the study: Two doses of either BNT162b2 or mRNA-1273 vaccine were given to participants. Overlapping spike peptides of SARS-CoV-2, HCoV-NL63, HCoV-OC43 and HCoV-229E stimulated the cells.

The time point is: late sampling 161 to 241 days after vaccination in a few convalescent patients. This sample's treatment: 10-day PBMC culture with coronavirus spike peptide pools or control peptides (ViraFEST assay). Scientists ran DNA taken from cultured CD4+ T cells through the Oncomine TCR Beta short-read assay for sequencing. TCRdb recomputed calls from the PCR reads with MiXCR, one row per CDR3 protein. Among tens of thousands of distinct CDR3 sequences listed, less than 45% were seen once. A note on this clonotype: Its antigen is not known.

The sample was CD4+ T cells from blood, cultured in vitro, taken about 7 months after SARS-CoV-2 vaccination. The clonotype was recovered from a human donor who had recovered from COVID-19.

CDR3 sequence: CSARAGTLQGTQYF. DNA for the CDR3: TGCAGTGCTAGAGCGGGAACCCTCCAGGGTACGCAGTATTTT. The J gene is TRBJ2-3, the V gene TRBV20-1; the D call may be TRBD1 or TRBD2 (5 bases each). Germline V lookup: CDR1 DFQATT, CDR2 SNEGSKA (reference sequence). The V end was cut by 1 base, the J end by 8 bases, with 16 bases between. The CDR3 has 14 amino acids.